This TCR beta chain was profiled in a study of control samples from healthy donors and cancer patients. The repertoire was sequenced with immunoSEQ multiplex PCR; TCRdb's copy has only in-frame clones and lacks some. This table has around 70,000 clones, about 87% appearing once. Material: PBMCs. This TCR derives from a woman aged 45-60 years with head and neck cancer.

CDR3 nucleotides: TGCGCCAGCAGCTTTATGGGGGGACAGTTGAACACTGAAGCTTTCTTT. Its protein is CASSFMGGQLNTEAFF. V is TRBV5-1 and J is TRBJ1-1, with 7 bases identical to TRBD1. V dropped 2 bases and J dropped 0; count of bases not matched to a gene: 7. The germline CDR1 and CDR2 sequences are SGHRS and YFSETQ. The CDR3 sequence is 16 residues long.